The source of this T cell receptor beta chain is a study of identical twins. This clonotype was found many times. The CDR3 covers 14 residues. V was trimmed by 7 bases and J by 2 bases, leaving 14 bases between them. Carrying unique molecular identifiers, the cDNA also gained a universal primer site through template switching. TCRdb reanalysed the 5' RACE reads using MiXCR and keeps one entry per CDR3 protein. The repertoire includes nearly 650,000 distinct CDR3 sequences, just over 7% of them detected once, and less than 2% sits in the top ten. Separately, the same data were catalogued under a study of yellow fever vaccine responses in identical twins.

The sequence derives from a woman under 30 in good health. Material: PBMCs. This rearrangement joins TRBV12-3 or TRBV12-4 to TRBJ1-2; D might be TRBD1 (6 bases). DNA for the CDR3: TGTGCCAGCAACGGACAGCTCCTGAACTATGGCTACACCTTC. It is translated as CASNGQLLNYGYTF.